This T cell receptor (beta chain) was obtained from a study of CD8+ T cells in alopecia areata (dated by TCRdb to the late 2010s). Broadly, across the study: The study used high-throughput TCRbeta sequencing to examine T cell clonal expansion in alopecia areata, in both the C3H/HeJ mouse model and human patients. Human TCRbeta sequencing covered scalp tissue and sorted CD4+ and CD8+ peripheral blood T cells from patchy and totalis/universalis alopecia areata patients and healthy controls. Scalp clonality was compared across normal scalp (n=4), patchy alopecia areata scalp (n=8), and alopecia totalis/universalis scalp (n=8). RNA was extracted with the PAXgene miRNA kit for fixed scalp, the miRNeasy kit for PBMCs, and the RNeasy kit for mouse skin. TCRbeta CDR3 regions were amplified by immunoSEQ multiplex PCR with 35 Vbeta forward and 13 Jbeta reverse primers.

The library was built by means of the immunoSEQ multiplex PCR assay. To provide template for TCR sequencing, every sample had RNA extracted and reverse transcribed into cDNA. SuperScript III was used for first-strand cDNA synthesis, primed with a 2:1 mix of oligo-dT and random hexamers. Amplification bias was assessed with a synthetic immune receptor repertoire, and residual bias was removed computationally. The authors' analysis ran thus. Raw reads were preprocessed for error removal, and CDR3 was defined according to IMGT conventions as running from the conserved cysteine to phenylalanine. Clonality was computed as 1 minus the Shannon entropy, with the entropy normalized by log2 of the number of productive unique TCRs. Whether scalp clones were CD4 or CD8 was inferred by matching scalp TCRbeta sequences against CD4 and CD8 repertoires sorted from blood. Sourced from immuneACCESS, this table was stored by TCRdb with only in-frame sequences that have V and J called. A share of the clones is absent; for the studies checked, an unresolved V gene accounts for under half, and the remainder has no known explanation. V, J and clone size were drawn from that table, and D and trimming were deduced from the DNA. The sample includes roughly 150,000 clones, with 55% to 65% observed a single time. The ten largest account for around 5% of the sample.

Reading the germline V gene gives CDR1 SGHVS and CDR2 FNYEAQ. Germline trimming: 5 bases from V, 2 bases from J; junction bases outside gene matches: 7. The CDR3 starts with the cysteine, ends with the phenylalanine, and has 15 residues. The sequence is cut down to CDR3 DNA, 45 bases in frame from base 1. Overall study results and their limits: Shared TCR sequences between patients were less evident than in mice, which may be partly attributable to HLA diversity in the patient population. Lesional scalp, especially in alopecia totalis/universalis, showed higher clonality and more expanded CD8+ clones than normal scalp, suggesting antigenic drive. Scalp TCR repertoire analysis is complicated because resident alphabeta T cells in normal human skin are also sequenced, whereas mouse skin is dominated by gammadelta T cells.

Comment on this clone: Its antigen remains unidentified. No much larger clone exists at a distance of one base, and base qualities are not known.

PBMCs were isolated by density centrifugation and stained for CD3, CD4 and CD8, and CD4+ and CD8+ T cells were sorted on a FACSAria. Scalp biopsies and blood samples were provided by unaffected controls. The sequenced sample was CD4+ T cells sorted from blood. This TCR derives from a human donor in good health. Recombination connected TRBV7-6 to TRBJ2-7, with 9 bases matching TRBD1. The CDR3 amino acid sequence is: CASSRTGDGPYEQYF. Here is the DNA: TGTGCCAGCAGCCGGACAGGGGATGGGCCCTACGAGCAGTACTTC.